A selection of T cell receptor beta chains follows, all from one sample in a study of T cell responses to AZD1222 COVID-19 vaccine. Here immunoSEQ multiplex PCR was the method, and the copy in TCRdb shows in-frame clones only, minus some. The sample has roughly 97,000 clones, roughly nine tenths seen once. The starting material was peripheral blood, obtained 28 days after the second dose of the MenACWY control vaccine. Receptor source: an adult who received the MenACWY meningococcal vaccine as a control. Both conserved end residues are part of each CDR3. D genes are given only for firm matches. Rows may omit the clone size; those that give it use once, few, many or a size class.

d_gene: -
len: 16
v_gene: TRBV18
abundance: once
j_gene: TRBJ2-2
CDR3aa: CASSPEGSLNTGELFF
CDR3nt: TGTGCCAGCTCACCCGAGGGGTCACTTAACACCGGGGAGCTGTTTTTT

d_gene: -
len: 16
v_gene: TRBV6-6
abundance: -
j_gene: TRBJ2-1
CDR3aa: CASSPFQRSSYNEQFF
CDR3nt: TGTGCCAGCAGTCCATTTCAAAGAAGCTCCTACAATGAGCAGTTCTTC

d_gene: -
len: 14
v_gene: TRBV11-2
abundance: -
j_gene: TRBJ2-7
CDR3aa: CASSLGQGQGEQYF
CDR3nt: TGTGCCAGCAGCTTAGGTCAGGGGCAGGGCGAGCAGTACTTC

d_gene: TRBD2
len: 14
v_gene: TRBV6-5
abundance: -
j_gene: TRBJ2-1
CDR3aa: CASTRGGAVNEQFF
CDR3nt: TGTGCCAGCACTCGCGGGGGGGCCGTCAATGAGCAGTTCTTC

d_gene: -
len: 15
v_gene: TRBV7-8
abundance: once
j_gene: TRBJ2-1
CDR3aa: CASSRAAGSYNEQFF
CDR3nt: TGTGCCAGCAGCCGAGCGGCAGGGTCCTACAATGAGCAGTTCTTC

d_gene: -
len: 13
v_gene: TRBV27
abundance: -
j_gene: TRBJ2-7
CDR3aa: CASSSPGRNEQYF
CDR3nt: TGTGCCAGCAGTTCCCCGGGGCGGAACGAGCAGTACTTC

d_gene: -
len: 13
v_gene: TRBV19
abundance: -
j_gene: TRBJ1-6
CDR3aa: CASSPTSSSPLHF
CDR3nt: TGTGCCAGTAGTCCAACCTCGAGTTCACCCCTCCACTTT

d_gene: -
len: 14
v_gene: TRBV14
abundance: -
j_gene: TRBJ2-3
CDR3aa: CASSRTPSTDTQYF
CDR3nt: TGTGCCAGCAGTCGCACACCTAGCACAGATACGCAGTATTTT

d_gene: TRBD1
len: 15
v_gene: TRBV3-1/TRBV3-2
abundance: -
j_gene: TRBJ2-7
CDR3aa: CASSATDRGPYEQYF
CDR3nt: TGTGCCAGCAGCGCCACTGACAGGGGCCCCTACGAGCAGTACTTC

d_gene: -
len: 15
v_gene: TRBV15
abundance: -
j_gene: TRBJ1-4
CDR3aa: CATSRVQGTSEKLFF
CDR3nt: TGTGCCACCAGCAGAGTGCAGGGGACGAGTGAAAAACTGTTTTTT

d_gene: -
len: 11
v_gene: TRBV20-1
abundance: few
j_gene: TRBJ1-1
CDR3aa: CSARQGTEAFF
CDR3nt: TGCAGTGCTAGACAGGGCACTGAAGCTTTCTTT

d_gene: -
len: 13
v_gene: TRBV4-3
abundance: -
j_gene: TRBJ2-7
CDR3aa: CASSQSEGYEQYF
CDR3nt: TGCGCCAGCAGCCAATCGGAGGGCTACGAGCAGTACTTC

d_gene: TRBD2
len: 17
v_gene: TRBV24-1
abundance: -
j_gene: TRBJ2-3
CDR3aa: CATSDPPRAGGSDTQYF
CDR3nt: TGTGCCACCAGTGATCCTCCCCGGGCGGGGGGGTCAGATACGCAGTATTTT

d_gene: -
len: 15
v_gene: TRBV4-1
abundance: -
j_gene: TRBJ1-2
CDR3aa: CASSQDSLPLQGYTF
CDR3nt: TGCGCCAGCAGCCAAGATTCCCTACCCCTACAGGGCTACACCTTC

d_gene: -
len: 14
v_gene: TRBV6-1
abundance: -
j_gene: TRBJ1-2
CDR3aa: CASSETATPYGYTF
CDR3nt: TGTGCCAGCAGTGAAACGGCTACTCCTTATGGCTACACCTTC

d_gene: -
len: 14
v_gene: TRBV2
abundance: few
j_gene: TRBJ2-7
CDR3aa: CASKGTRVSYEQYF
CDR3nt: TGTGCCAGCAAAGGGACAAGGGTTTCCTACGAGCAGTACTTC

d_gene: -
len: 17
v_gene: TRBV7-9
abundance: -
j_gene: TRBJ1-2
CDR3aa: CASSLAGAGGGAGGYTF
CDR3nt: TGTGCCAGCAGCTTAGCAGGGGCAGGTGGAGGCGCGGGGGGCTACACCTTC

d_gene: TRBD1
len: 15
v_gene: TRBV6-5
abundance: once
j_gene: TRBJ2-7
CDR3aa: CASRIGTANSYEQYF
CDR3nt: TGTGCCAGCAGGATCGGGACAGCTAATTCCTACGAGCAGTACTTC

d_gene: -
len: 18
v_gene: TRBV5-3
abundance: -
j_gene: TRBJ1-1
CDR3aa: CARSLGGRELFRDTEAFF
CDR3nt: TGTGCCAGAAGCTTGGGAGGGAGGGAGCTTTTTCGGGACACTGAAGCTTTCTTT

d_gene: TRBD1
len: 14
v_gene: TRBV5-1
abundance: -
j_gene: TRBJ1-2
CDR3aa: CASSLGQGAGGYTF
CDR3nt: TGCGCCAGCAGCTTGGGACAGGGGGCCGGTGGCTACACCTTC

d_gene: -
len: 15
v_gene: TRBV7-2
abundance: -
j_gene: TRBJ2-3
CDR3aa: CASSQPLADTDTQYF
CDR3nt: TGTGCCAGCAGCCAACCCTTAGCGGACACAGATACGCAGTATTTT

d_gene: -
len: 14
v_gene: TRBV27
abundance: -
j_gene: TRBJ1-4
CDR3aa: CASSPRALNEKLFF
CDR3nt: TGTGCCAGCAGTCCCCGGGCCCTTAATGAAAAACTGTTTTTT

d_gene: -
len: 16
v_gene: TRBV11-3
abundance: -
j_gene: TRBJ1-5
CDR3aa: CASSFSLNLFGSPQHF
CDR3nt: TGTGCCAGCAGCTTTTCCCTAAACCTATTCGGCAGTCCCCAGCATTTT

d_gene: -
len: 15
v_gene: TRBV18
abundance: -
j_gene: TRBJ2-3
CDR3aa: CASSRSTGSTDTQYF
CDR3nt: TGTGCCAGCTCCCGCTCGACAGGAAGCACAGATACGCAGTATTTT

d_gene: TRBD1
len: 13
v_gene: TRBV9
abundance: -
j_gene: TRBJ1-1
CDR3aa: CASSSMDRAEAFF
CDR3nt: TGTGCCAGCAGCTCCATGGACAGGGCTGAAGCTTTCTTT

d_gene: -
len: 14
v_gene: TRBV24-1
abundance: once
j_gene: TRBJ1-2
CDR3aa: CATSDPGPTYGYTF
CDR3nt: TGTGCCACCAGTGACCCAGGGCCTACCTATGGCTACACCTTC

d_gene: -
len: 14
v_gene: TRBV9
abundance: -
j_gene: TRBJ1-6
CDR3aa: CASSSGTNNSPLHF
CDR3nt: TGTGCCAGCAGCTCCGGGACAAATAATTCACCCCTCCACTTT

d_gene: -
len: 16
v_gene: TRBV7-8
abundance: -
j_gene: TRBJ2-7
CDR3aa: CASSLQRTELGYEQYF
CDR3nt: TGTGCCAGCAGCTTACAACGGACGGAATTAGGCTACGAGCAGTACTTC

d_gene: -
len: 16
v_gene: TRBV21-1
abundance: -
j_gene: TRBJ2-3
CDR3aa: CASSKEGTLGGDTQYF
CDR3nt: TGTGCCAGCAGCAAAGAGGGGACCCTAGGGGGAGATACGCAGTATTTT

d_gene: TRBD1
len: 17
v_gene: TRBV15
abundance: -
j_gene: TRBJ1-5
CDR3aa: CATSRDKPRGNNQPQHF
CDR3nt: TGTGCCACCAGCAGAGATAAACCCAGGGGGAACAATCAGCCCCAGCATTTT

d_gene: -
len: 14
v_gene: TRBV5-1
abundance: -
j_gene: TRBJ2-1
CDR3aa: CASSLDAHGNEQFF
CDR3nt: TGCGCCAGCAGCTTGGACGCCCACGGCAATGAGCAGTTCTTC

d_gene: TRBD1
len: 16
v_gene: TRBV27
abundance: -
j_gene: TRBJ1-4
CDR3aa: CASSGLRQGAGEKLFF
CDR3nt: TGTGCCAGCAGCGGTCTCAGACAGGGGGCAGGGGAAAAACTGTTTTTT

d_gene: -
len: 12
v_gene: TRBV6-2/TRBV6-3
abundance: -
j_gene: TRBJ2-7
CDR3aa: CASSYATYEQYF
CDR3nt: TGTGCCAGCAGTTACGCTACCTACGAGCAGTACTTC

d_gene: -
len: 12
v_gene: TRBV12-3/TRBV12-4
abundance: -
j_gene: TRBJ2-7
CDR3aa: CASSEIGYEQYF
CDR3nt: TGTGCCAGCAGTGAGATCGGCTACGAGCAGTACTTC

d_gene: -
len: 15
v_gene: TRBV21-1
abundance: -
j_gene: TRBJ1-2
CDR3aa: CASSNGRGPLYGYTF
CDR3nt: TGTGCCAGCAGCAATGGCAGGGGGCCCCTCTATGGCTACACCTTC

d_gene: -
len: 15
v_gene: TRBV7-6
abundance: -
j_gene: TRBJ2-2
CDR3aa: CASSLGLKGTGELFF
CDR3nt: TGTGCCAGCAGCTTAGGGCTTAAGGGGACCGGGGAGCTGTTTTTT

d_gene: -
len: 13
v_gene: TRBV7-8
abundance: -
j_gene: TRBJ1-1
CDR3aa: CASRLDGSTAAFF
CDR3nt: TGTGCCAGCAGACTAGATGGATCAACAGCGGCTTTCTTT

d_gene: TRBD1
len: 16
v_gene: TRBV5-4
abundance: -
j_gene: TRBJ2-7
CDR3aa: CASSRDTGQGAYEQYF
CDR3nt: TGTGCCAGCAGCCGAGATACCGGACAGGGAGCCTACGAGCAGTACTTC

d_gene: -
len: 16
v_gene: TRBV5-1
abundance: -
j_gene: TRBJ1-6
CDR3aa: CASSLAGNRASSPLHF
CDR3nt: TGCGCCAGCAGCTTGGCGGGTAACAGGGCGAGTTCACCCCTCCACTTT

d_gene: TRBD2
len: 15
v_gene: TRBV5-1
abundance: -
j_gene: TRBJ2-7
CDR3aa: CASSSSGTAPYEQYF
CDR3nt: TGCGCCAGCAGCTCTAGCGGGACCGCCCCCTACGAGCAGTACTTC

d_gene: -
len: 14
v_gene: TRBV27
abundance: once
j_gene: TRBJ1-5
CDR3aa: CASSLPGPNQPQHF
CDR3nt: TGTGCCAGCAGTTTACCGGGGCCTAATCAGCCCCAGCATTTT

d_gene: TRBD2
len: 15
v_gene: TRBV30
abundance: -
j_gene: TRBJ2-7
CDR3aa: CAWSTGGLAGYEQYF
CDR3nt: TGTGCCTGGAGTACCGGGGGGCTAGCGGGTTACGAGCAGTACTTC

d_gene: -
len: 14
v_gene: TRBV5-1
abundance: -
j_gene: TRBJ2-7
CDR3aa: CASTQTSLSYEQYF
CDR3nt: TGCGCCAGCACCCAAACTAGCCTATCCTACGAGCAGTACTTC

d_gene: TRBD1
len: 16
v_gene: TRBV5-1
abundance: -
j_gene: TRBJ1-3
CDR3aa: CASSLRQGAFGNTIYF
CDR3nt: TGCGCCAGCAGCTTAAGACAGGGGGCGTTTGGAAACACCATATATTTT

d_gene: TRBD1
len: 14
v_gene: TRBV28
abundance: -
j_gene: TRBJ1-2
CDR3aa: CASSLSGTGVGYTF
CDR3nt: TGTGCCAGCAGTTTATCCGGGACAGGGGTTGGCTACACCTTC

d_gene: -
len: 12
v_gene: TRBV7-2
abundance: -
j_gene: TRBJ2-7
CDR3aa: CASSDRFGEQYF
CDR3nt: TGTGCCAGCAGCGACAGGTTTGGGGAGCAGTACTTC

d_gene: -
len: 13
v_gene: TRBV6-5
abundance: few
j_gene: TRBJ1-1
CDR3aa: CASRPDRQREAFF
CDR3nt: TGTGCCAGCAGACCCGACAGACAGAGGGAAGCTTTCTTT

d_gene: -
len: 13
v_gene: TRBV13
abundance: -
j_gene: TRBJ2-1
CDR3aa: CASSSSPGHEQFF
CDR3nt: TGTGCCAGCAGCTCGTCACCGGGGCATGAGCAGTTCTTC

d_gene: TRBD1
len: 16
v_gene: TRBV28
abundance: -
j_gene: TRBJ1-3
CDR3aa: CASRGRGVWAGNTIYF
CDR3nt: TGTGCCAGCAGGGGCAGGGGGGTATGGGCTGGAAACACCATATATTTT

d_gene: -
len: 13
v_gene: TRBV5-4
abundance: -
j_gene: TRBJ2-7
CDR3aa: CASSLGSTYEQYF
CDR3nt: TGTGCCAGCAGCTTAGGGAGCACCTACGAGCAGTACTTC

d_gene: -
len: 15
v_gene: TRBV6-2/TRBV6-3
abundance: few
j_gene: TRBJ2-7
CDR3aa: CASSYWTESTYEQYF
CDR3nt: TGTGCCAGCAGTTACTGGACAGAAAGTACCTACGAGCAGTACTTC

d_gene: -
len: 15
v_gene: TRBV6-6
abundance: -
j_gene: TRBJ1-2
CDR3aa: CASSYFARYEYGYTF
CDR3nt: TGTGCCAGCAGTTATTTTGCGCGATACGAGTATGGCTACACCTTC

d_gene: -
len: 14
v_gene: TRBV27
abundance: few
j_gene: TRBJ2-7
CDR3aa: CASSSSGGTAQQYF
CDR3nt: TGTGCCAGCAGTTCCTCCGGGGGGACAGCCCAGCAGTACTTC

d_gene: -
len: 15
v_gene: TRBV21-1
abundance: -
j_gene: TRBJ2-7
CDR3aa: CASSQLTGISHEQYF
CDR3nt: TGTGCCAGCAGCCAGTTGACAGGGATTTCCCACGAGCAGTACTTC

d_gene: -
len: 14
v_gene: TRBV6-5
abundance: -
j_gene: TRBJ2-4
CDR3aa: CASSYSSQKNIQYF
CDR3nt: TGTGCCAGCAGTTACTCCAGCCAGAAAAACATTCAGTACTTC

d_gene: TRBD1
len: 16
v_gene: TRBV25-1
abundance: -
j_gene: TRBJ2-1
CDR3aa: CASSESGQGSHNEQFF
CDR3nt: TGTGCCAGCAGTGAATCCGGACAGGGAAGTCACAATGAGCAGTTCTTC

d_gene: -
len: 14
v_gene: TRBV7-2
abundance: -
j_gene: TRBJ2-1
CDR3aa: CASSLPFNYNEQFF
CDR3nt: TGTGCCAGCAGCCTCCCATTCAACTACAATGAGCAGTTCTTC

d_gene: -
len: 15
v_gene: TRBV5-6
abundance: -
j_gene: TRBJ2-7
CDR3aa: CASSSLGQGIYEQYF
CDR3nt: TGTGCCAGCAGCTCCCTCGGGCAGGGAATATACGAGCAGTACTTC

d_gene: -
len: 15
v_gene: TRBV4-3
abundance: -
j_gene: TRBJ2-7
CDR3aa: CASSISPGGSYEQYF
CDR3nt: TGCGCCAGCAGCATTTCGCCTGGCGGTTCCTACGAGCAGTACTTC

d_gene: -
len: 17
v_gene: TRBV7-9
abundance: -
j_gene: TRBJ1-1
CDR3aa: CASSLEPAAGISTEAFF
CDR3nt: TGTGCCAGCAGCTTAGAACCCGCGGCGGGAATCAGCACTGAAGCTTTCTTT